These 29 T cell receptor beta chains came from one sample sequenced in a study of vaccination and CD4 T cells after COVID-19 (dated by TCRdb to 2022 to 2024). Their specific antigens are unknown. Libraries were made using PCR. Sequencing was carried out with an Illumina iSeq 100. DNA from cultured CD4+ T cells underwent TCR sequencing with the Oncomine TCR Beta short-read assay at the Johns Hopkins FTIC core. TCRdb reprocessed the public reads (quality trimming at Q25 with fastp, clone calling with MiXCR) and kept in-frame beta chains. Each CDR3 protein appears once, grouped with its most common genes and DNA. The sample includes some 20,000 distinct CDR3 sequences, with about 42% observed a single time. Roughly 6.2% of the sample is held by the ten biggest clonotypes. Interpreted using the paper, the treatment or condition label stands for: approximately 11-day PBMC culture with coronavirus spike peptide pools or control peptides (ViraFEST assay).

The source material was CD4+ T cells from blood, cultured in vitro, sampled before SARS-CoV-2 vaccination. These receptors all come from a human donor who had recovered from COVID-19.

Only a few counts were recorded for this clonotype. This chain joins TRBV6-1 and TRBJ1-5; D is ambiguous. V lost 4 bases, J lost 0 bases, and 13 bases lay in between. This CDR3 has 16 amino acids. The germline V gene has CDR1 MNHNS and CDR2 SASEGT. The CDR3 reads CASSGVGGNSNQPQHF. CDR3 sequence (DNA): TGTGCCAGCAGTGGAGTAGGAGGGAATAGCAATCAGCCCCAGCATTTT.

This clonotype was observed a handful of times. The chain recombines TRBV20-1 with TRBJ1-2; no definite D call. This CDR3 is 14 amino acids long. Trimming shortened V by 3 bases and J by 1 base, and 12 bases separated the two germline ends. Germline CDR1 is DFQATT and CDR2 is SNEGSKA (reference sequence). The CDR3 reads CSASTVKNNYGYTF. The CDR3 DNA is TGCAGTGCTAGCACCGTCAAAAATAACTATGGCTACACCTTC.

By proportion, this clonotype is large (0.1 to 1%). This chain uses TRBV6-1 with TRBJ1-2, with 7 bases matching TRBD1. V dropped 3 bases and J dropped 7; count of bases not matched to a gene: 8. The germline gives CDR1 MNHNS, CDR2 SASEGT. The CDR3 spans 14 residues. As DNA, the CDR3 is TGTGCCAGCAGTGACAGAGACAGGGCGGGTGGCTACACCTTC. Translating it yields CASSDRDRAGGYTF.

This chain links TRBV24-1 with TRBJ1-2; perhaps TRBD1 as D (5 bases). The CDR3 contains 12 residues. Germline V gene data show CDR1 as KGHDR and CDR2 as SFDVKD. V was clipped by 9 bases and J by 4 bases, with 11 bases between them. Here the CDR3 DNA reads TGTGCCACCTCCCGAGACAGCTATGGCTACACCTTC. Protein: CATSRDSYGYTF.

This rearrangement joins TRBV11-2 to TRBJ2-6; D is possibly TRBD2 (5 bases). Germline V gene lookup returns CDR1 SGHAT and CDR2 FQNNGV. V was shortened by 5 bases and J by 2 bases, with 10 bases between the two germline ends. The CDR3 is made up of 15 amino acids. The CDR3 coding sequence is TGTGCCAGCAGCAAGGAGGTTGCTGGGGCCAACGTCCTGACTTTC. Its translation is CASSKEVAGANVLTF.

In this sample, this clonotype turned up a few times. V gene TRBV19 combines with J gene TRBJ1-2, with 7 bases fitting TRBD1. CDR3 length equals 16 residues. In germline, CDR1 is LNHDA, CDR2 SQIVND (reference sequence). Trimming at V came to 5 bases and at J to 5 bases, leaving 14 bases not matched to a gene. The CDR3 loop is CASSSTFAGTAYGYTF. As DNA, the CDR3 is TGTGCCAGTAGTTCAACCTTCGCCGGGACAGCGTATGGCTACACCTTC.

The sample holds a few counts of this clonotype. The chain links TRBV25-1 to TRBJ2-7, with 10 bases identical to TRBD1. Germline-derived CDR1 and CDR2 are MGHDK and SYGVNS. This CDR3 is 13 amino acids long. With 8 bases clipped from V and 6 bases from J, the junction kept 7 bases outside the gene matches. CDR3: CASSGTGVSEQYF. CDR3 bases: TGTGCCAGCTCCGGGACAGGGGTAAGCGAGCAGTACTTC.

The gene calls are TRBV19 and TRBJ1-4, with 7 positions matching TRBD1. CDR1 is LNHDA, CDR2 SQIVND, per germline (reference sequence). This CDR3 region has 16 residues. With V trimmed by 6 bases and J by 5 bases, 12 bases remained unmatched. The DNA of the CDR3 is TGTGCCAGTAGCCGCCACTACAGGGGTGTCAATGAAAAACTGTTTTTT. Translation: CASSRHYRGVNEKLFF.

The chain links TRBV5-4 to TRBJ2-3; TRBD2 might be the D (5 bases). V lost 0 bases and J 5 bases, leaving 13 bases between the germline ends. The CDR3 has 15 residues. Germline V gene sequence: CDR1 SGHNT, CDR2 YYREEE (reference sequence). The chain's CDR3 is CASSLVGSVEDTQYF. CDR3 DNA sequence: TGTGCCAGCAGCTTGGTTGGTAGCGTGGAAGATACGCAGTATTTT.

This clonotype occurred a few times. The genes are TRBV7-9 and TRBJ2-3; a weak D match, TRBD1 (5 bases). Germline CDR1 SEHNR, CDR2 FQNEAQ (reference sequence). V shed 1 base and J shed 1 base, with 15 bases lying between them. The CDR3 spans 17 residues. This chain's CDR3 is CASSLEGRTTRTDTQYF. The CDR3 nucleotides are TGTGCCAGCAGCTTAGAGGGGCGGACAACTCGCACAGATACGCAGTATTTT.

The DNA of the CDR3 is TGTGCCAGCAGTGGGATGAACACTGAAGCTTTCTTT. It encodes CASSGMNTEAFF. The rearrangement joins TRBV2 to TRBJ1-1; D remains ambiguous. Trimming took off 4 bases at V and 0 bases at J, with 3 bases between the two ends. This CDR3 spans 12 amino acids. Germline values: CDR1 SNHLY, CDR2 FYNNEI.

The chain recombines TRBV20-1 with TRBJ2-3, with 15 bases that match TRBD2. This CDR3 comprises 18 residues. Germline V gene lookup returns CDR1 DFQATT and CDR2 SNEGSKA (reference sequence). The ends lost 5 bases at V and 2 bases at J; junction bases unmatched: 11. The CDR3, as DNA: TGCAGTGCTCCATCCGGGACTAGCGGGAGGCTTTCCACAGATACGCAGTATTTT. Its translation is CSAPSGTSGRLSTDTQYF.

The chain couples TRBV6-1 to TRBJ1-2; TRBD1 aligns across 8 bases. After removal of 4 bases from V and 8 bases from J, the junction contained 9 bases not matched to a gene. The CDR3 is 14 amino acids. Germline V lookup: CDR1 MNHNS, CDR2 SASEGT. CDR3: CASSAGGPVWGYTF. The CDR3 DNA is TGTGCCAGCAGTGCAGGGGGCCCTGTCTGGGGCTACACCTTC.

This chain joins TRBV12-3 or TRBV12-4 and TRBJ1-5; TRBD1 might be the D (6 bases). V lost 7 bases to trimming and J lost 0 bases, with 13 bases between them. CDR3 size: 15 residues. Written as DNA, the CDR3 is TGTGCCAGCACCGGGGACACCCTTAGCAATCAGCCCCAGCATTTT. The encoded protein is CASTGDTLSNQPQHF.

The rearrangement links TRBV3-1 to TRBJ2-2, with 7 bases that match TRBD1. After removal of 1 base from V and 4 bases from J, the junction contained 6 bases not matched to a gene. Germline CDR1 and CDR2: LGHDT and YNNKEL (reference sequence). The CDR3 is 16 amino acids. The CDR3 reads CASSQGLGQSTGELFF. DNA for the CDR3: TGTGCCAGCAGCCAAGGGCTGGGACAGAGCACCGGGGAGCTGTTTTTT.

This clonotype was seen more than once but under ten times. The gene calls are TRBV6-1 and TRBJ1-2; 7 bases agree with TRBD1. The CDR3 extends over 13 amino acids. J was trimmed by 8 bases and V by 2 bases; bases with no gene match: 5. Germline values: CDR1 MNHNS, CDR2 SASEGT. The CDR3 DNA sequence: TGTGCCAGCAGTGAATTAAGGGACAGAGGCTACACCTTC. Protein: CASSELRDRGYTF.

V gene TRBV27 combines with J gene TRBJ1-2; 10 nucleotides line up with TRBD1. Germline CDR1 is MNHEY and CDR2 is SMNVEV (reference sequence). This CDR3 contains 14 residues. V shed 5 bases, J shed 4 bases, and the junction held 4 bases outside the gene matches. The CDR3 DNA reads TGTGCCAGCAGTATAGGACAGGGGGTCTATGGCTACACCTTC. Translated, it gives CASSIGQGVYGYTF.

The CDR3 DNA reads as TGTGCCAGCAGCTTAGTAGTAGGGGGCATGGGGAACACTGAAGCTTTCTTT. Amino acid sequence: CASSLVVGGMGNTEAFF. V gene TRBV7-8 combines with J gene TRBJ1-1; TRBD1 aligns across 7 bases. V shed 1 base, J shed 1 base, and the junction held 9 bases outside the gene matches. CDR1 SGHVS and CDR2 FQNEAQ come from the germline V gene. This CDR3 comprises 17 residues.

The rearrangement links TRBV7-3 to TRBJ1-2, with 12 bases fitting TRBD1. Trimming removed 4 bases from V and 7 bases from J; junction bases left unmatched: 10. This CDR3 spans 16 amino acids. Germline CDR1 is SGHTA and CDR2 is FQGTGA. In nucleotides, the CDR3 is TGTGCCAGCAGCTCCCGGGACAGGGGGCAAGGTGGTGGCTACACCTTC. The encoded protein is CASSSRDRGQGGGYTF.

The CDR3 spells CASSVDINGEGATYEQYF. The CDR3 region has the DNA TGTGCCAGCAGCGTAGATATAAATGGAGAGGGTGCTACCTACGAGCAGTACTTC. This chain links TRBV9 with TRBJ2-7; tentative D call: TRBD2 (5 bases). Between the trimmed V and J ends, which lost 0 bases and 2 bases, there was a span of 21 bases. CDR1 and CDR2 (germline): SGDLS, YYNGEE. The CDR3 has 18 residues.

This clonotype occurred a few times. This chain connects TRBV27 to TRBJ1-2; maybe TRBD1 (6 bases). V was trimmed by 8 bases and J by 2 bases, leaving 12 bases between them. This CDR3 is 13 amino acids long. Germline V gene lookup returns CDR1 MNHEY and CDR2 SMNVEV (reference sequence). The CDR3 loop reads CASGTGHNYGYTF. The CDR3 DNA reads TGTGCCAGCGGAACAGGGCACAACTATGGCTACACCTTC.

The V call is TRBV30, the J call TRBJ1-2; tentatively, D is TRBD1 (6 bases). The CDR3 sequence is 13 residues long. The V end was cut by 3 bases, the J end by 4 bases, with 12 bases between. From germline, CDR1 is GTSNPN and CDR2 SVGIG (reference sequence). Here the CDR3 reads CAWSRGEGYGYTF. The CDR3 coding sequence is TGTGCCTGGAGCAGGGGAGAGGGCTATGGCTACACCTTC.

The chain links TRBV10-1 to TRBJ2-2; TRBD1 matches at 7 bases. With 8 bases clipped from V and 4 bases from J, the junction kept 10 bases outside the gene matches. The CDR3 has 15 amino acids. Germline CDR1 WNHNN, CDR2 SYGVQD (reference sequence). CDR3 loop: CASYRGQGTTGELFF. The CDR3 coding sequence is TGCGCCAGCTATAGGGGGCAGGGTACCACCGGGGAGCTGTTTTTT.

In this sample, this clonotype turned up a few times. The chain employs TRBV5-4 and TRBJ1-6; D is unclear. Germline-derived CDR1 and CDR2 are SGHNT and YYREEE (reference sequence). This CDR3 region has 15 residues. With 0 bases removed from V and 0 bases from J, the gap between germline ends came to 4 bases. CDR3 in DNA: TGTGCCAGCAGCTTGGAAAGCTCCTATAATTCACCCCTCCACTTT. As protein: CASSLESSYNSPLHF.

Concerning this clonotype: The germline gene is not matched at one end of the junction; a read error may be the cause. V is TRBV7-9 and J is TRBJ1-1, with TRBD1 matching 10 bases. The CDR3 runs to 16 residues. CDR1 and CDR2 (germline): SEHNR, FQNEAQ (reference sequence). The CDR3 region has the DNA TGCGCCAGCAGCCCCCAACCCGGGACAGGGGTCACTGAAGCTTTCTTT. As protein: CASSPQPGTGVTEAFF.

The chain links TRBV2 to TRBJ2-7; 8 bases agree with TRBD1. CDR3 length: 13 residues. Per the germline V gene, CDR1 is SNHLY and CDR2 is FYNNEI. Losses at the gene ends were 5 bases for V and 6 bases for J; bases not matched to a gene: 6. The CDR3 DNA follows: TGTGCCAGCAGTTTCCAGGGGGCGCGCGAGCAGTACTTC. It codes for CASSFQGAREQYF. The variable domain in full, completed from reference TRBV2 and TRBJ2-7, reads EPEVTQTPSHQVTQMGQEVILRCVPISNHLYFYWYRQILGQKVEFLVSFYNNEISEKSEIFDDQFSVERPDGSNFTLKIRSTKLEDSAMYFCASSFQGAREQYFGPGTRLTVT.

The chain uses TRBV20-1 and TRBJ2-3, with D unclear. The length of the CDR3 is 13 residues. Germline CDR1 reads DFQATT; CDR2 reads SNEGSKA (reference sequence). Trimming took off 2 bases at V and 0 bases at J, with 6 bases between the two ends. This CDR3 reads CSARSSSTDTQYF. The CDR3 nucleotides read TGCAGTGCTAGATCGAGTAGCACAGATACGCAGTATTTT.

The chain combines TRBV6-1 with TRBJ1-2; 8 nucleotides match TRBD1. Unmatched junction bases numbered 11, after V lost 6 bases and J lost 8 bases. The germline gives CDR1 MNHNS, CDR2 SASEGT. The CDR3 has 14 residues. CDR3 region: CASSLLTGASGYTF. The CDR3 nucleotides read TGTGCCAGCAGCCTCCTGACAGGGGCTTCCGGCTACACCTTC.

Comments on this clonotype: The junction departs from the called germline gene at one end, perhaps through a read error. The chain joins TRBV7-9 to TRBJ1-6; a weak D match, TRBD1 (6 bases). Looked up from germline, CDR1 is SEHNR and CDR2 is FQNEAQ (reference sequence). The CDR3 has 16 residues. The CDR3 DNA is TGCGCCAGCAGCTCCTCCGGCGGGGGGCAAGGGTCACCCCTCCACTTT. Translating it yields CASSSSGGGQGSPLHF.